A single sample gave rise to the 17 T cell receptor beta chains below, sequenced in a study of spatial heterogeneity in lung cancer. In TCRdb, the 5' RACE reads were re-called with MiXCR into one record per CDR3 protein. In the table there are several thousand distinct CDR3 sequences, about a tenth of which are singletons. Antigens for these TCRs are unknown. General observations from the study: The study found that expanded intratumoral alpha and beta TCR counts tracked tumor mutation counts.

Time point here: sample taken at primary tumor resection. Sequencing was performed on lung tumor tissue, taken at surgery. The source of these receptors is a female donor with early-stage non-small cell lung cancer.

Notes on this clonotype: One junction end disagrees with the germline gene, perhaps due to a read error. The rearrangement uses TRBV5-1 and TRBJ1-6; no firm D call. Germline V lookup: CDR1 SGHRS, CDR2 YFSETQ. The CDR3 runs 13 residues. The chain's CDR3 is CASAGTENSLLHF. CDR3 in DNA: TGCGCCTCAGCTGGCACCGAGAATTCACTCCTCCACTTT.

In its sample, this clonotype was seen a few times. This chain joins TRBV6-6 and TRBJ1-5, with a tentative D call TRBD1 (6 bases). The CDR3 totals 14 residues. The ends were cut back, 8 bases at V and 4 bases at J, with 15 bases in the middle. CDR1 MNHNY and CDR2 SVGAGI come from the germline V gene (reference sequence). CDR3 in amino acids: CASVNIDRNQPQHF. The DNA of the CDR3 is TGTGCCAGCGTAAATATCGACAGGAATCAGCCCCAGCATTTT.

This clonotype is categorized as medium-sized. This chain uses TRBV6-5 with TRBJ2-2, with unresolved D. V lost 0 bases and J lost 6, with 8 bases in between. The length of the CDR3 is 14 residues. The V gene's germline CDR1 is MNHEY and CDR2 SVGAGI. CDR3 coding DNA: TGTGCCAGCAGTTACTCGATGGTGGCCGGGGAGCTGTTTTTT. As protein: CASSYSMVAGELFF.

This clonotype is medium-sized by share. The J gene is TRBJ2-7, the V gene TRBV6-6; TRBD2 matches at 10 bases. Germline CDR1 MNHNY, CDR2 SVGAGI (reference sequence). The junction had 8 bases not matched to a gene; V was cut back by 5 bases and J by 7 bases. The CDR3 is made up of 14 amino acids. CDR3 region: CASSRSGGAEEQYF. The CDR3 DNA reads TGTGCCAGCAGTAGAAGCGGGGGGGCTGAAGAGCAGTACTTC.

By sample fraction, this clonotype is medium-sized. This CDR3 reads CASSVDPGTGGAQETQYF. In DNA form, the CDR3 reads TGTGCCAGCAGCGTGGACCCCGGGACAGGGGGCGCACAAGAGACCCAGTACTTC. V usage is TRBV9 and J usage is TRBJ2-5, with 12 bases matching TRBD1. The CDR3 runs 18 residues. V lost 2 bases and J lost 2; bases outside the gene matches: 10. Germline loops: CDR1 SGDLS, CDR2 YYNGEE.

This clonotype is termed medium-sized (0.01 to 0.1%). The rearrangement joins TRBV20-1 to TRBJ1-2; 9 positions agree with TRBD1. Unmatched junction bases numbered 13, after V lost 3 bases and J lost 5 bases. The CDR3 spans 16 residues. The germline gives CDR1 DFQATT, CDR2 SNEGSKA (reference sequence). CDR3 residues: CSASGTGSGLSYGYTF. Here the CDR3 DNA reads TGCAGTGCTAGTGGGACAGGGTCGGGACTTAGTTATGGCTACACCTTC.

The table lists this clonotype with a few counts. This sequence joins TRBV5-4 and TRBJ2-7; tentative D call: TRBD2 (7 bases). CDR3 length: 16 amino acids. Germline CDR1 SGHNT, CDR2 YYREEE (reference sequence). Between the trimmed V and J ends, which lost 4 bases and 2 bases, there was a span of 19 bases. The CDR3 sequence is CASSLEGGAYTYEQYF. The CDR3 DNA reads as TGTGCCAGCAGCCTGGAGGGGGGGGCCTACACCTACGAGCAGTACTTC.

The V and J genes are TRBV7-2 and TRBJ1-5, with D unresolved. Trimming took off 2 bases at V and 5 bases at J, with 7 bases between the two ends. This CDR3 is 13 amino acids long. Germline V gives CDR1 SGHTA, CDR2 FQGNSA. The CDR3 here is CASSLYQDQPQHF. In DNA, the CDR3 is TGTGCCAGCAGCTTATACCAGGATCAGCCCCAGCATTTT.

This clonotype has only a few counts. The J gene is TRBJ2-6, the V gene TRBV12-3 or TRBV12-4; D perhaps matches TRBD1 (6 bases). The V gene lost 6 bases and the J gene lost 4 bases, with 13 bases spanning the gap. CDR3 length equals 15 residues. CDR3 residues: CASRETGSGANVLTF. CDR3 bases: TGTGCCAGCAGAGAAACAGGGTCCGGGGCCAACGTCCTGACTTTC.

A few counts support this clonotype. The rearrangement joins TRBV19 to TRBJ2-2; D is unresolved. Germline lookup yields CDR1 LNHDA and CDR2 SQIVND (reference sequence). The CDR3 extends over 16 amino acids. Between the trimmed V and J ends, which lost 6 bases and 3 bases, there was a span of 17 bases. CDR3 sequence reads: CASRDMVRGDTGELFF. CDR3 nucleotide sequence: TGTGCCAGTAGGGATATGGTCCGTGGTGACACCGGGGAGCTGTTTTTT.

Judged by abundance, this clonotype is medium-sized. The CDR3 nucleotides read TGCAGTGCTAGCGGGGGCCGAGATACGCAGTATTTT. Amino acids: CSASGGRDTQYF. The chain couples TRBV20-1 to TRBJ2-3; D assignment may be TRBD1 or TRBD2 (6 bases each). With 3 bases removed from V and 5 bases from J, the gap between germline ends came to 9 bases. The V gene's germline CDR1 is DFQATT and CDR2 SNEGSKA (reference sequence). CDR3 length: 12 amino acids.

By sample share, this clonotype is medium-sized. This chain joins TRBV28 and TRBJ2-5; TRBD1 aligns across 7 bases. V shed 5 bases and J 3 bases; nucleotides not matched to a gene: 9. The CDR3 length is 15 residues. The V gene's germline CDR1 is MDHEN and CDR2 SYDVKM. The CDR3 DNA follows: TGTGCCAGCAGTGGACTGCGACAGGGAAAAGAGACCCAGTACTTC. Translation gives CASSGLRQGKETQYF.

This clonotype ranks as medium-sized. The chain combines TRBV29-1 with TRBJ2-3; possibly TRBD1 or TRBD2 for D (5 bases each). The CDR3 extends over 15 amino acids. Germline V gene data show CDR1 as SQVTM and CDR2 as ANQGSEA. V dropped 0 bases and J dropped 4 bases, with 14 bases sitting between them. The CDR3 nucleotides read TGCAGCGTTGAAGATCTGGGGGTCTTCGCAGATACGCAGTATTTT. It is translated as CSVEDLGVFADTQYF.

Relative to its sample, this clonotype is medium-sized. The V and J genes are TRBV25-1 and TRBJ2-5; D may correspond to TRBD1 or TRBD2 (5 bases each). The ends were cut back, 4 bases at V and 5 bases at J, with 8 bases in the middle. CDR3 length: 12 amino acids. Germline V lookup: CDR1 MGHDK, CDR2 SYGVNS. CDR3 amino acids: CASSVGEETQYF. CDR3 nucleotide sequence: TGTGCCAGCAGTGTGGGGGAGGAGACCCAGTACTTC.

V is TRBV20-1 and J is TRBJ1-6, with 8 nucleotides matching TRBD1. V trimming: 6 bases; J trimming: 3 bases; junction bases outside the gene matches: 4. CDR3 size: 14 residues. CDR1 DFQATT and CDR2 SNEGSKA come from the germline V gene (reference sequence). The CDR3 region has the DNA TGCAGTGCCGGGACAGGAGACTATAATTCACCCCTCCACTTT. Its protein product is CSAGTGDYNSPLHF.

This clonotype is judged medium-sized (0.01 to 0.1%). CDR3 amino acids: CASSLGATAYEQYF. The CDR3 DNA is TGTGCCAGCAGCTTAGGGGCCACCGCCTACGAGCAGTACTTC. The chain is built from TRBV7-8 and TRBJ2-7; unclear D gene. V dropped 1 base and J dropped 2 bases, with 9 bases sitting between them. Germline assignment: CDR1 SGHVS and CDR2 FQNEAQ. This CDR3 contains 14 residues.

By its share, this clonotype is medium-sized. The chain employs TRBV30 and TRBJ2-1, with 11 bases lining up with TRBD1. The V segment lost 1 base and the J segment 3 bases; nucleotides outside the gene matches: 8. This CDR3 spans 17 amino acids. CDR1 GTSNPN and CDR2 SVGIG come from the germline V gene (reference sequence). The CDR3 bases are TGTGCCTGGAGTGGGACAGGGGGCCATTTGGGCTACAATGAGCAGTTCTTC. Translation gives CAWSGTGGHLGYNEQFF.